This TCR beta chain appears in the sequencing data of a study of T cell responses to AZD1222 COVID-19 vaccine. The study's findings and limits: The CD4 TCRs associated with vaccination extended across spike and predominated at 160-218 and 743-854. The donor cohort was predominantly white British with a female majority, and clonal diversity may have been underestimated. Epitopes outside B.1.351 and B.1.1.7 mutated regions reportedly drew nearly half of spike TCRs.

The table came from immunoSEQ multiplex PCR; TCRdb's copy has only in-frame clones and leaves some out. The sample contains around 50,000 clones, around 80% of which appear only once. Worth noting for this clone: Antigen unknown.

Here the sequenced sample was peripheral blood, taken on day 0 of AZD1222 vaccination. This clonotype was obtained from an adult in good health.

The CDR3 spells CASSPSGTDTQYF. CDR3 nucleotide sequence: TGTGCCAGCAGCCCTAGCGGGACAGATACGCAGTATTTT. The chain uses TRBV3-1 (or the pseudogene TRBV3-2) and TRBJ2-3; 8 bases agree with TRBD2. The ends lost 4 bases at V and 3 bases at J; junction bases unmatched: 0. The CDR3 extends over 13 amino acids. CDR1 LGHDT and CDR2 YNNKEL come from the germline V gene (reference sequence).